The 14 T cell receptor beta chains presented below share a single source sample, sequenced in a study of cytomegalovirus exposure and HLA in healthy donors. The PCR was carried out with 60 Vbeta primers and 13 Jbeta primers. Sequencing was performed with immunoSEQ multiplex PCR; in TCRdb, only in-frame clones are kept and a portion is missing. The table shows fewer than 200,000 clones, with roughly 87% occurring only once. The sequenced sample consisted of PBMCs. These receptor sequences come from a man aged 50-60 years in good health and CMV-seronegative.

The gene calls are TRBV7-9 and TRBJ1-6; D ambiguous. Trimming removed 7 bases at V and 7 bases at J, with 8 bases between. CDR1 is SEHNR and CDR2 is FQNEAQ in the germline V gene (reference sequence). There are 12 residues in the CDR3. DNA for the CDR3: TGTGCCAGCACCGTAGTGAATTCACCCCTCCACTTT. Its translation: CASTVVNSPLHF.

The genes are TRBV14 and TRBJ1-1; no firm D call. V was trimmed by 4 bases and J by 0 bases, leaving 12 bases between them. Germline CDR1 and CDR2: SGHDN and FVKESK. CDR3 size: 15 residues. The DNA of the CDR3 is TGTGCCAGCAGCCCGCGGTGGAGACTGAACACTGAAGCTTTCTTT. It is translated as CASSPRWRLNTEAFF.

V and J are TRBV7-2 and TRBJ1-4, with unresolved D. The CDR3 sequence is 14 residues long. Germline V CDR1 and CDR2: SGHTA, FQGNSA. V was pared by 4 bases and J by 0 bases, with 6 bases between. The CDR3 is CASSSGATNEKLFF. For the CDR3, the DNA is TGTGCCAGCAGCTCCGGAGCAACTAATGAAAAACTGTTTTTT.

This sequence joins TRBV5-4 and TRBJ2-7, with 9 positions matching TRBD1. V was pared by 4 bases and J by 3 bases, with 5 bases of the junction left unmatched. Per germline, CDR1 SGHNT and CDR2 YYREEE (reference sequence). There are 14 residues in the CDR3. CDR3 nucleotides: TGTGCCAGCAGCACGGGACAGGGACTCTACGAGCAGTACTTC. It is translated as CASSTGQGLYEQYF.

This clone appeared a single time. The chain recombines TRBV11-1 with TRBJ2-7, with TRBD1 identical over 8 bases. Trimming removed 5 bases from V and 2 bases from J; junction bases left unmatched: 8. The CDR3 runs to 15 residues. The germline V gene encodes CDR1 SGHAT and CDR2 FQDESV (reference sequence). The CDR3 protein is CASSPWTGKAYEQYF. DNA of the CDR3: TGTGCCAGCAGCCCCTGGACAGGGAAGGCCTACGAGCAGTACTTC.

As concerns this clone: Sequence at one end of the junction differs from germline and may be a read error. The chain has TRBV5-6 and TRBJ2-7; 7 bases agree with TRBD1. Germline-derived CDR1 and CDR2 are SGHDT and YYEEEE. The CDR3 length is 17 residues. The CDR3 bases are TGTGCCAGCAGCTTGGGGGCTACAGGGGTGGCGTCCTACGAGCAGTCCTTC. Translating gives CASSLGATGVASYEQSF.

The chain is built from TRBV7-2 and TRBJ2-7, with D tentatively TRBD2 (5 bases). The length of the CDR3 is 15 residues. The V and J ends lost 8 bases and 2 bases respectively, with 19 bases between them. Germline CDR1 is SGHTA and CDR2 is FQGNSA. The CDR3 sequence: CASSEDPIPTYEQYF. The CDR3 nucleotides are TGTGCCAGCTCGGAGGACCCGATCCCTACCTACGAGCAGTACTTC.

This chain uses TRBV28 with TRBJ2-3, with a weak D call TRBD2 (5 bases). CDR1 is MDHEN, CDR2 SYDVKM, per germline. V shed 8 bases and J shed 6 bases, with 18 bases lying between them. The CDR3 is 14 residues long. In DNA form, the CDR3 reads TGTGCCAGCGCCGGACTCCCAGTCATTGATACGCAGTATTTT. Protein sequence: CASAGLPVIDTQYF.

This clone was recorded once. The chain recombines TRBV2 with TRBJ2-1; 10 bases line up with TRBD2. The CDR3 sequence is 15 residues long. V shed 2 bases, J shed 4 bases, and the junction held 2 bases outside the gene matches. Per the germline V gene, CDR1 is SNHLY and CDR2 is FYNNEI. CDR3: CASSERTSGYNEQFF. The CDR3 coding sequence is TGTGCCAGCAGTGAACGGACTAGCGGATACAATGAGCAGTTCTTC.

The chain combines TRBV19 with TRBJ1-4; 10 bases are shared with TRBD1. The CDR3 is 15 amino acids. The germline CDR1 and CDR2 sequences are LNHDA and SQIVND (reference sequence). The junction had 8 bases not matched to a gene; V was cut back by 9 bases and J by 4 bases. As DNA, the CDR3 is TGTGCCAGCTCGGGACAGGGGACGTTTAATGAAAAACTGTTTTTT. This codes for CASSGQGTFNEKLFF.

CDR3 sequence reads: CASSGTGGETQYF. The DNA for the CDR3 is TGTGCCAGCAGCGGGACAGGGGGGGAGACCCAGTACTTC. The chain links TRBV5-6 to TRBJ2-5; 11 bases match TRBD1. From germline, CDR1 is SGHDT and CDR2 YYEEEE. The CDR3 extends over 13 amino acids. With V trimmed by 4 bases and J by 5 bases, 1 base remained unmatched.

V and J are TRBV5-1 and TRBJ1-5; D gene ambiguous. The CDR3 runs to 14 residues. Germline assignment: CDR1 SGHRS and CDR2 YFSETQ. V was clipped by 0 bases and J by 8 bases, with 12 bases between them. The DNA for the CDR3 is TGCGCCAGCAGCTTGGCCGGAGGACGGGAGCCCCAGCATTTT. Translated, it gives CASSLAGGREPQHF.

This clone was seen only once. This chain connects TRBV10-1 to TRBJ2-4; D may be TRBD1 (6 bases). Per germline, CDR1 WNHNN and CDR2 SYGVQD (reference sequence). Between the trimmed V and J ends, which lost 3 bases and 1 base, there was a span of 16 bases. The CDR3 covers 17 residues. This CDR3 reads CASSDQQGIRAKNIQYF. CDR3 DNA sequence: TGCGCCAGCAGTGACCAACAGGGAATAAGGGCCAAAAACATTCAGTACTTC.

This chain uses TRBV18 with TRBJ1-3, with D uncertain. The germline V gene has CDR1 KGHSH and CDR2 LQKENI. The CDR3 sequence is 13 residues long. The ends were cut back, 6 bases at V and 1 base at J, with 7 bases in the middle. This chain's CDR3 is CASSRVSGNTIYF. CDR3 bases: TGTGCCAGCTCTCGGGTTTCTGGAAACACCATATATTTT.